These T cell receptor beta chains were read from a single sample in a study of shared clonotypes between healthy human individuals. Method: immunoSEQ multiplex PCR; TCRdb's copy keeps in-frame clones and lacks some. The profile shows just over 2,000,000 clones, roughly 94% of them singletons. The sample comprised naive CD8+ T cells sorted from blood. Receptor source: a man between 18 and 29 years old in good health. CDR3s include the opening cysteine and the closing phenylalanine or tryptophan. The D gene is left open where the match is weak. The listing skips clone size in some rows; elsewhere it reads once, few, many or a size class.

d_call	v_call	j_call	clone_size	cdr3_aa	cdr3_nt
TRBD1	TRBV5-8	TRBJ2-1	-	CASSLGTGAYNEQFF	TGTGCCAGCAGCTTGGGGACAGGGGCTTACAATGAGCAGTTCTTC
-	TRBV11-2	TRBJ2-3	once	CASSLGGSSTDTQYF	TGTGCCAGCAGCTTAGGTGGCAGTAGCACAGATACGCAGTATTTT
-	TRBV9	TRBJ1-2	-	CASSVGSLNGYGYTF	TGTGCCAGCAGCGTAGGATCCCTAAACGGCTATGGCTACACCTTC
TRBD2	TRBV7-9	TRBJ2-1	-	CASSSIAGSYNEQFF	TGTGCCAGCAGCTCCATAGCGGGGTCGTACAATGAGCAGTTCTTC
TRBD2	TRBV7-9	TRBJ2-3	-	CASSLAWGGSTDTQYF	TGTGCCAGCAGCCTCGCCTGGGGGGGTAGCACAGATACGCAGTATTTT
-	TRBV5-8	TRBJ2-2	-	CASSSGTEANTGELFF	TGTGCCAGCAGCTCCGGGACGGAGGCGAACACCGGGGAGCTGTTTTTT
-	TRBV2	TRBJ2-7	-	CASSSTETYEQYF	TGTGCCAGCAGCTCGACAGAAACCTACGAGCAGTACTTC
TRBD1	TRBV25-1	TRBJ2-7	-	CASSGTGDEQYF	TGTGCCAGCAGTGGCACAGGGGACGAGCAGTACTTC
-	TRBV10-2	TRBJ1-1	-	CASAVWRLDTEAFF	TGCGCCAGCGCAGTTTGGCGACTGGACACTGAAGCTTTCTTT
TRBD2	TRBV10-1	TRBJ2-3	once	CASSDQGLAGELDTQYF	TGCGCCAGCAGTGACCAGGGACTAGCGGGAGAATTAGATACGCAGTATTTT
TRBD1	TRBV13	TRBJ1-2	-	CASSLQGQGGYGYTF	TGTGCCAGCAGCTTACAGGGACAGGGGGGCTATGGCTACACCTTC
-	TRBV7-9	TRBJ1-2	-	CASSEGALAPGGYTF	TGTGCCAGCAGCGAAGGAGCCTTGGCGCCGGGTGGCTACACCTTC
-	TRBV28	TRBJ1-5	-	CASSSRTVRGQPQHF	TGTGCCAGCAGTTCAAGGACAGTGAGGGGCCAGCCCCAGCATTTT
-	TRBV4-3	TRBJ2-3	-	CASSQDWVSGRGTDTQYF	TGCGCCAGCAGCCAAGATTGGGTTTCGGGCAGGGGAACAGATACGCAGTATTTT
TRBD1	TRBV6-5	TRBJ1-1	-	CASSVAGTGTTEAFF	TGTGCCAGCAGCGTAGCCGGGACAGGGACTACTGAAGCTTTCTTT
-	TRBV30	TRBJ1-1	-	CAWSWMVNTEAFF	TGTGCCTGGAGTTGGATGGTGAACACTGAAGCTTTCTTT
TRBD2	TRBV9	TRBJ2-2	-	CASSVGSLAGGSDTGELFF	TGTGCCAGCAGCGTAGGGTCCCTAGCGGGAGGGTCGGACACCGGGGAGCTGTTTTTT
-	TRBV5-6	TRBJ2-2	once	CASSFGSGTGELFF	TGTGCCAGCAGCTTTGGTAGTGGCACCGGGGAGCTGTTTTTT
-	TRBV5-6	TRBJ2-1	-	CASSRKETTWTNNEQFF	TGTGCCAGCAGCCGGAAGGAAACAACATGGACGAACAATGAGCAGTTCTTC
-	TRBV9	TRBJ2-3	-	CASSVGGPSTDTQYF	TGTGCCAGCAGCGTAGGGGGACCTAGCACAGATACGCAGTATTTT
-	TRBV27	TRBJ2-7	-	CASSPSGYEQYF	TGTGCCAGCAGTCCCTCGGGTTACGAGCAGTACTTC
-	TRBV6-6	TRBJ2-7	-	CASSYSGVVGYEQYF	TGTGCCAGCAGCTATTCAGGGGTAGTTGGCTACGAGCAGTACTTC
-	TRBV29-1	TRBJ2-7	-	CSVGTDPYEQYF	TGCAGCGTTGGAACAGATCCCTACGAGCAGTACTTC
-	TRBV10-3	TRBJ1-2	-	CAISDSNYGYTF	TGTGCCATCAGTGACTCTAACTATGGCTACACCTTC
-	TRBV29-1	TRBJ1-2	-	CSVVHENYGYTF	TGCAGCGTGGTGCATGAGAACTATGGCTACACCTTC
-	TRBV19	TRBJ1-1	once	CASSIVWTSTEAFF	TGTGCCAGTAGTATAGTGTGGACAAGCACTGAAGCTTTCTTT
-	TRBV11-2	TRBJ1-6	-	CASSLDEGRGSYNSPLHF	TGTGCCAGCAGCTTAGATGAGGGTAGAGGCTCCTATAATTCACCCCTCCACTTT
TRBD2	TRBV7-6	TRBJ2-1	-	CASSLRLAGAQEQFF	TGTGCCAGCAGCCTTCGACTAGCGGGAGCCCAGGAGCAGTTCTTC
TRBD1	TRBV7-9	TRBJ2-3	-	CASTHPRQGPDTQYF	TGTGCCAGCACCCATCCGCGACAGGGTCCAGATACGCAGTATTTT
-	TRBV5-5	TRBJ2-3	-	CASSLGETSTDTQYF	TGTGCCAGCAGCTTGGGAGAAACTAGCACAGATACGCAGTATTTT
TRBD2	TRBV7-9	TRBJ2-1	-	CASSGEASGYNEQFF	TGTGCCAGCAGCGGGGAGGCTAGCGGATACAATGAGCAGTTCTTC
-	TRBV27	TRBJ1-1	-	CASSLLSGAEAFF	TGTGCCAGCAGTTTATTATCCGGGGCTGAAGCTTTCTTT
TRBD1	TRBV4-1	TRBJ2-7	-	CASSYSVGQGSYEQYF	TGCGCCAGCAGCTATAGTGTTGGACAGGGTTCCTACGAGCAGTACTTC
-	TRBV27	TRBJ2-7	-	CASSFVGRSYEQYF	TGTGCCAGCAGTTTCGTCGGCAGGTCTTACGAGCAGTACTTC
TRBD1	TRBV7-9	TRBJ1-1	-	CASSPPGTGTYTEAFF	TGTGCCAGCAGCCCTCCCGGGACAGGGACTTACACTGAAGCTTTCTTT
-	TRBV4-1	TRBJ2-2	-	CASSLNTGELFF	TGCGCCAGCAGCCTGAACACCGGGGAGCTGTTTTTT
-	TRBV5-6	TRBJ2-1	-	CASSFYRDNEQFF	TGTGCCAGCAGCTTTTACAGGGACAATGAGCAGTTCTTC
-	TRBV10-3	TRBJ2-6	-	CAISDSHRDDSSGANVLTF	TGTGCCATCAGTGACTCGCACCGGGACGACAGCTCTGGGGCCAACGTCCTGACTTTC
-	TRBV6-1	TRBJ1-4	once	CASSEVAGNEKLFF	TGTGCCAGCAGTGAAGTTGCAGGGAATGAAAAACTGTTTTTT
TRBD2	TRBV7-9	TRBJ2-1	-	CASSRMGEGLNNEQFF	TGTGCCAGCAGCCGCATGGGGGAGGGTCTCAACAATGAGCAGTTCTTC
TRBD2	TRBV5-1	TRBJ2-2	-	CASSRLADTGELFF	TGCGCCAGCAGCCGGCTAGCGGACACCGGGGAGCTGTTTTTT
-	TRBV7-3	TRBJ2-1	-	CASSPGILFGDEQFF	TGTGCCAGCAGCCCAGGTATTCTTTTCGGGGATGAGCAGTTCTTC
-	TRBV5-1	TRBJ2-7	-	CASSLETPQAEQYF	TGCGCCAGCAGCTTGGAGACCCCCCAGGCCGAGCAGTACTTC
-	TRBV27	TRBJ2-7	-	CASSSTPNYEQYF	TGTGCCAGCAGTTCCACCCCCAACTACGAGCAGTACTTC
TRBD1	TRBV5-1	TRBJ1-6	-	CASSADREPYNSPLHF	TGCGCCAGCAGTGCTGACAGGGAGCCCTATAATTCACCCCTCCACTTT
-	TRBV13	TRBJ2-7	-	CASSLERAYEQYF	TGTGCCAGCAGCTTAGAAAGGGCCTACGAGCAGTACTTC
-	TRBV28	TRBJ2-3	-	CASSFRLGSDTQYF	TGTGCCAGCAGTTTCCGGTTGGGGTCGGATACGCAGTATTTT
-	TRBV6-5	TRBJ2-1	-	CASSYSYGAYNEQFF	TGTGCCAGCAGTTACTCTTACGGTGCCTACAATGAGCAGTTCTTC
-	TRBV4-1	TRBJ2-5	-	CASSQVRGGVVGTQYF	TGCGCCAGCAGCCAAGTCCGTGGAGGGGTGGTAGGGACCCAGTACTTC
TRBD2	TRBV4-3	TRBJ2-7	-	CASSQARKRDHEQYF	TGCGCCAGCAGCCAAGCTCGTAAGCGGGACCACGAGCAGTACTTC
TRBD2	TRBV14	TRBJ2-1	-	CASSHMTSGSWNEQFF	TGTGCCAGCAGTCATATGACTAGCGGGAGTTGGAATGAGCAGTTCTTC
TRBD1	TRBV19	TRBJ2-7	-	CASSHRGPYEQYF	TGTGCCAGTAGTCACAGGGGACCGTACGAGCAGTACTTC
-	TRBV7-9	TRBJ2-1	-	CASSKSRGSGNNEQFF	TGTGCCAGCAGCAAGTCACGGGGGAGCGGCAACAATGAGCAGTTCTTC
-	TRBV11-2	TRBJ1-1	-	CASSFIKGVNTEAFF	TGTGCCAGCAGCTTTATCAAGGGGGTGAACACTGAAGCTTTCTTT
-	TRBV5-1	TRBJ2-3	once	CASSRDSIPDTQYF	TGCGCCAGCAGTCGGGACTCAATCCCAGATACGCAGTATTTT
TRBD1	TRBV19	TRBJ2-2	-	CASIRDRGIPGELFF	TGTGCCAGTATTCGGGACAGGGGGATCCCCGGGGAGCTGTTTTTT
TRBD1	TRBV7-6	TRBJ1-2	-	CASSLLDRVDYGYTF	TGTGCCAGCAGCTTACTTGACAGGGTTGACTATGGCTACACCTTC
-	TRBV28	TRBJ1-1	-	CASSPIQGVWTEAFF	TGTGCCAGCAGTCCTATACAGGGAGTATGGACTGAAGCTTTCTTT